The source of this T cell receptor (beta chain) is a study of T cell repertoires in cytomegalovirus infection. About the research overall: HLA-C-restricted CMV epitopes, recently identified, and well-studied HLA-B-restricted ones were used by the study.

This CDR3 comprises 14 residues. After removal of 6 bases from V and 0 bases from J, the junction contained 1 base not matched to a gene. CDR1 and CDR2 from the germline V gene are MNHNY and SVGAGI (reference sequence). This clonotype showed up many times. Its cognate antigen is unknown. TCRdb re-called the reads with MiXCR, one entry per CDR3 protein. The table has hundreds of thousands of distinct CDR3 sequences, about 28% seen once. This receptor was obtained from a human donor in good health (CMV status not recorded). Some clones in this sample may be carry-over from other donors' samples. Sequencing was performed on cultured PBMCs, taken from culture after CMV antigen stimulation. The rearrangement joins TRBV6-6 to TRBJ2-3, with 9 bases that match TRBD1. CDR3 protein: CASRGQGSTDTQYF. CDR3 coding DNA: TGTGCCAGCAGGGGACAGGGCAGCACAGATACGCAGTATTTT.